These T cell receptor beta chains were read from a single sample in a study of CD8+ T cells in alopecia areata. Method: immunoSEQ multiplex PCR; TCRdb's copy keeps in-frame clones and lacks some. Among some 180,000 clones, around half were seen once, and the ten largest hold more than 10%. Sequencing was performed on CD8+ T cells sorted from blood, taken at week 24, from a patient treated with tofacitinib. Source of these receptors: a human donor with alopecia areata. CDR3s include the opening cysteine and the closing phenylalanine or tryptophan. The order of the fields is CDR3 protein, CDR3 DNA, V gene, D gene, J gene, clone size. A D gene is named only where the DNA matches it firmly. Clone size is given for some rows only: seen once, a few or many times, or a class if the clone is expanded.

CDR3 protein: CASRLAGGLSYEQYF
CDR3 DNA: TGTGCCAGCAGACTAGCGGGGGGACTATCCTACGAGCAGTACTTC
V gene: TRBV28
D gene: TRBD2
J gene: TRBJ2-7
clone size: few

CDR3 protein: CASSLAQGNEQYF
CDR3 DNA: TGTGCCAGCAGCTTAGCGCAGGGGAACGAGCAGTACTTC
V gene: TRBV7-6
D gene: -
J gene: TRBJ2-7
clone size: -

CDR3 protein: CASSDGTGHNEKLFF
CDR3 DNA: TGCGCCAGCAGCGATGGGACAGGGCATAATGAAAAACTGTTTTTT
V gene: TRBV4-3
D gene: TRBD1
J gene: TRBJ1-4
clone size: -

CDR3 protein: CASSLSAGPPTGDEQYF
CDR3 DNA: TGTGCCAGCAGTTTATCTGCCGGCCCCCCAACAGGGGACGAGCAGTACTTC
V gene: TRBV27
D gene: TRBD1
J gene: TRBJ2-7
clone size: -

CDR3 protein: CASSSGGANVLTF
CDR3 DNA: TGTGCCAGCAGCTCAGGGGGGGCCAACGTCCTGACTTTC
V gene: TRBV7-9
D gene: -
J gene: TRBJ2-6
clone size: few

CDR3 protein: CASSLASGFRDTQYF
CDR3 DNA: TGTGCCAGCAGCTTAGCATCGGGCTTCCGGGATACGCAGTATTTT
V gene: TRBV5-6
D gene: -
J gene: TRBJ2-3
clone size: once

CDR3 protein: CASSRGNQPQHF
CDR3 DNA: TGTGCCAGCAGCAGGGGGAATCAGCCCCAGCATTTT
V gene: TRBV27
D gene: TRBD1
J gene: TRBJ1-5
clone size: -

CDR3 protein: CASGVGTGANYGYTF
CDR3 DNA: TGTGCTAGTGGTGTAGGGACAGGGGCGAACTATGGCTACACCTTC
V gene: TRBV12-5
D gene: TRBD1
J gene: TRBJ1-2
clone size: few

CDR3 protein: CASGLAYEQYF
CDR3 DNA: TGTGCTAGTGGTTTGGCATACGAGCAGTACTTC
V gene: TRBV12-5
D gene: -
J gene: TRBJ2-7
clone size: -

CDR3 protein: CSVEVREPYEQYF
CDR3 DNA: TGCAGCGTTGAAGTCAGGGAACCCTACGAGCAGTACTTC
V gene: TRBV29-1
D gene: -
J gene: TRBJ2-7
clone size: few

CDR3 protein: CASSGQGAAKNIQYF
CDR3 DNA: TGTGCCAGCAGCGGACAGGGGGCAGCCAAAAACATTCAGTACTTC
V gene: TRBV2
D gene: TRBD1
J gene: TRBJ2-4
clone size: -

CDR3 protein: CASSSTGTEAFF
CDR3 DNA: TGTGCCAGCAGCTCGACAGGGACCGAAGCTTTCTTT
V gene: TRBV9
D gene: TRBD1
J gene: TRBJ1-1
clone size: -

CDR3 protein: CAWSPGTDPTDTQYF
CDR3 DNA: TGTGCCTGGAGTCCTGGGACAGACCCCACAGATACGCAGTATTTT
V gene: TRBV30
D gene: TRBD1
J gene: TRBJ2-3
clone size: few

CDR3 protein: CASSSRSSPPYQAFF
CDR3 DNA: TGTGCCAGCAGCTCTCGTTCGTCGCCGCCCTATCAAGCTTTCTTT
V gene: TRBV7-9
D gene: -
J gene: TRBJ1-1
clone size: few

CDR3 protein: CAISEFSLGDNSPLHF
CDR3 DNA: TGTGCCATCAGTGAGTTCTCATTGGGGGATAATTCACCCCTCCACTTT
V gene: TRBV10-3
D gene: -
J gene: TRBJ1-6
clone size: -

CDR3 protein: CASSLGAGGRRETQYF
CDR3 DNA: TGTGCCAGCAGTTTGGGGGCGGGGGGCCGGAGGGAGACCCAGTACTTC
V gene: TRBV27
D gene: TRBD2
J gene: TRBJ2-5
clone size: few

CDR3 protein: CAWSVQRGINEQFF
CDR3 DNA: TGTGCCTGGAGTGTACAGAGGGGGATCAATGAGCAGTTCTTC
V gene: TRBV30
D gene: -
J gene: TRBJ2-1
clone size: -

CDR3 protein: CASSMPDSGANVLTF
CDR3 DNA: TGTGCCAGTAGTATGCCTGACTCTGGGGCCAACGTCCTGACTTTC
V gene: TRBV19
D gene: -
J gene: TRBJ2-6
clone size: -

CDR3 protein: CAISPNPRQMETQYF
CDR3 DNA: TGTGCCATCAGCCCCAACCCTAGACAGATGGAGACCCAGTACTTC
V gene: TRBV10-3
D gene: -
J gene: TRBJ2-5
clone size: -

CDR3 protein: CSVVGTGGSTYEQYF
CDR3 DNA: TGCAGCGTCGTGGGGACAGGGGGATCGACCTACGAGCAGTACTTC
V gene: TRBV29-1
D gene: TRBD1
J gene: TRBJ2-7
clone size: few

CDR3 protein: CAWNRGPSSSPGANVLTF
CDR3 DNA: TGTGCCTGGAATAGAGGGCCCTCGAGCTCTCCTGGGGCCAACGTCCTGACTTTC
V gene: TRBV30
D gene: -
J gene: TRBJ2-6
clone size: -

CDR3 protein: CASSVSTEAFF
CDR3 DNA: TGTGCCAGCAGCGTAAGCACTGAAGCTTTCTTT
V gene: TRBV11-2
D gene: -
J gene: TRBJ1-1
clone size: few

CDR3 protein: CASSYGVSKTYEQYF
CDR3 DNA: TGTGCCAGCAGTTACGGGGTTAGCAAAACCTACGAGCAGTACTTC
V gene: TRBV6-5
D gene: -
J gene: TRBJ2-7
clone size: -

CDR3 protein: CSVGDRGQGQPQHF
CDR3 DNA: TGCAGCGTTGGGGACAGGGGGCAGGGTCAGCCCCAGCATTTT
V gene: TRBV29-1
D gene: TRBD1
J gene: TRBJ1-5
clone size: few

CDR3 protein: CASSLGQGDVSYEQYF
CDR3 DNA: TGTGCCAGCAGTCTTGGACAGGGGGACGTCTCCTACGAGCAGTACTTC
V gene: TRBV27
D gene: TRBD1
J gene: TRBJ2-7
clone size: -

CDR3 protein: CAWMGQGGEQYF
CDR3 DNA: TGTGCCTGGATGGGACAGGGTGGCGAGCAGTACTTC
V gene: TRBV30
D gene: TRBD1
J gene: TRBJ2-7
clone size: -

CDR3 protein: CASSLARGVNNEQFF
CDR3 DNA: TGTGCCAGCAGCTTAGCCCGGGGCGTGAACAATGAGCAGTTCTTC
V gene: TRBV7-9
D gene: -
J gene: TRBJ2-1
clone size: -

CDR3 protein: CSARDKNIQYF
CDR3 DNA: TGCAGTGCTAGGGACAAAAACATTCAGTACTTC
V gene: TRBV20-1
D gene: -
J gene: TRBJ2-4
clone size: -

CDR3 protein: CASSETGTGINEQYF
CDR3 DNA: TGCGCCAGCAGTGAGACCGGGACAGGGATTAACGAGCAGTACTTC
V gene: TRBV10-2
D gene: TRBD1
J gene: TRBJ2-7
clone size: -

CDR3 protein: CATRSSEGASTDTQYF
CDR3 DNA: TGTGCCACCCGATCTTCGGAAGGGGCTAGCACAGATACGCAGTATTTT
V gene: TRBV10-3
D gene: -
J gene: TRBJ2-3
clone size: -

CDR3 protein: CAAGRFYEQYF
CDR3 DNA: TGTGCCGCCGGGAGGTTCTACGAGCAGTACTTC
V gene: TRBV27
D gene: TRBD2
J gene: TRBJ2-7
clone size: -

CDR3 protein: CASSSGRAEMNTEAFF
CDR3 DNA: TGTGCCAGTAGCTCGGGGCGAGCAGAAATGAACACTGAAGCTTTCTTT
V gene: TRBV19
D gene: -
J gene: TRBJ1-1
clone size: few

CDR3 protein: CASGPTGGVYEQYF
CDR3 DNA: TGTGCCAGCGGCCCGACAGGGGGCGTCTACGAGCAGTACTTC
V gene: TRBV27
D gene: TRBD1
J gene: TRBJ2-7
clone size: once